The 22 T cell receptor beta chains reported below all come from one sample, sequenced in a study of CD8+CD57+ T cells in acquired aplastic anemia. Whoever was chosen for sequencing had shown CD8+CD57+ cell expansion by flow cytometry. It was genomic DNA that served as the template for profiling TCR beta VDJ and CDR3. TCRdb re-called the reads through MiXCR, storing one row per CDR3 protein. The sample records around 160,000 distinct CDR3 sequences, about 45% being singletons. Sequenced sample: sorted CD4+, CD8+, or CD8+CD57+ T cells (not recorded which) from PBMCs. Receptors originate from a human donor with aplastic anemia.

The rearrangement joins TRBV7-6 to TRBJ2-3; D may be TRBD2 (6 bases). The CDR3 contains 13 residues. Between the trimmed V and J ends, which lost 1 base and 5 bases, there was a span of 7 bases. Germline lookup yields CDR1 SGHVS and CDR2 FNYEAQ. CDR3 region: CASSLGGEDTQYF. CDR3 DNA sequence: TGTGCCAGCAGCTTAGGCGGGGAAGATACGCAGTATTTT.

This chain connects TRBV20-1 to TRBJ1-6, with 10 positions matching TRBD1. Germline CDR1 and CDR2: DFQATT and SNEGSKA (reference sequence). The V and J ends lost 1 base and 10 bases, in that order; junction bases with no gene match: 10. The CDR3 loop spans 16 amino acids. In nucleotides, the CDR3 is TGCAGTGCTAGAGTTGCCGGGACAGGGGACGACTCACCCCTCCACTTT. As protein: CSARVAGTGDDSPLHF.

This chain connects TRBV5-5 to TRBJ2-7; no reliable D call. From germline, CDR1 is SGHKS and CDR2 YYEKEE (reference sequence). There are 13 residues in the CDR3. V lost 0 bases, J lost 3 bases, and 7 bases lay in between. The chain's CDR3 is CASSLGADYEQYF. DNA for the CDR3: TGTGCCAGCAGCTTGGGGGCGGACTACGAGCAGTACTTC.

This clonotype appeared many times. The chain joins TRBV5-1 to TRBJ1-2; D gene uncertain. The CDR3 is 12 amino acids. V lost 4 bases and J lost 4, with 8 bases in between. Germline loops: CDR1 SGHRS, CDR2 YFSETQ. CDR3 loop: CASSDVGYGYTF. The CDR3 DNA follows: TGCGCCAGCAGCGACGTCGGCTATGGCTACACCTTC.

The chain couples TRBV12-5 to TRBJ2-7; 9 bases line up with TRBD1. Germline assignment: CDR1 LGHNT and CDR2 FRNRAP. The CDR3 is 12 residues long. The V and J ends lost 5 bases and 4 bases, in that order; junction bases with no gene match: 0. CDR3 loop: CASGGQGYEQYF. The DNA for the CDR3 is TGTGCTAGTGGTGGACAGGGGTACGAGCAGTACTTC.

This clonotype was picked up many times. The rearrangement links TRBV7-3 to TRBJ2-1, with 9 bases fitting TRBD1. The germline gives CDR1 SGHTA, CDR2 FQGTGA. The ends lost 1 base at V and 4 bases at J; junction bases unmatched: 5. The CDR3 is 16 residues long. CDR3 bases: TGTGCCAGCAGCTTAATAGTAGGGACAGGGTACAATGAGCAGTTCTTC. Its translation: CASSLIVGTGYNEQFF.

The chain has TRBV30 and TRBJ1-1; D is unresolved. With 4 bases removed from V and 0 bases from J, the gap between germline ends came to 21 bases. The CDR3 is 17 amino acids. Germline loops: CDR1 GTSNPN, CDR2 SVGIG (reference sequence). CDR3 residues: CAWTLWGSPGMNTEAFF. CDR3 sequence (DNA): TGTGCCTGGACCCTGTGGGGTTCCCCCGGGATGAACACTGAAGCTTTCTTT.

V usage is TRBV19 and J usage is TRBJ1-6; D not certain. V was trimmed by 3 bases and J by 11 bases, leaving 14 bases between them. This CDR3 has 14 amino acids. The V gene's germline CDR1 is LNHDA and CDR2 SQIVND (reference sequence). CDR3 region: CASSIYLGGTPLHF. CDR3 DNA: TGTGCCAGTAGTATCTACTTAGGAGGAACACCCCTCCACTTT.

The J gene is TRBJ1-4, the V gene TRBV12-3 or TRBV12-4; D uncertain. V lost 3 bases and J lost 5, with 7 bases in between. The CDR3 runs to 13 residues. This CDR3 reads CASSFGVNEKLFF. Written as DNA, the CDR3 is TGTGCCAGCAGTTTTGGGGTGAATGAAAAACTGTTTTTT.

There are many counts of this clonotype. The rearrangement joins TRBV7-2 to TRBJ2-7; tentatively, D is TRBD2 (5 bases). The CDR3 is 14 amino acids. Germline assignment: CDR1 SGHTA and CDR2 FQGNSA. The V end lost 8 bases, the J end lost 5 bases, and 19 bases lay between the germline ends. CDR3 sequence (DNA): TGTGCCAGCTCTTTAACTAGTAATTTAAACGAGCAGTACTTC. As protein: CASSLTSNLNEQYF.

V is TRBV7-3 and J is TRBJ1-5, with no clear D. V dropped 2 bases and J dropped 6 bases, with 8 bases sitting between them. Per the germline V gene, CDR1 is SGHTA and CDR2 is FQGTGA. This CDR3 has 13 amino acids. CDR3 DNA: TGTGCCAGCAGCTTATCTCATAGTCAGCCCCAGCATTTT. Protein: CASSLSHSQPQHF.

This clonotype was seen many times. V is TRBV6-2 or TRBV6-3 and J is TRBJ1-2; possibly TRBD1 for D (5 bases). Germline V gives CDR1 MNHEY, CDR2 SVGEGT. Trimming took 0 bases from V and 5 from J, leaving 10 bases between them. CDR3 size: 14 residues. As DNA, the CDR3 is TGTGCCAGCAGTTACTCGGGCAGGGATTATGGCTACACCTTC. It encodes CASSYSGRDYGYTF.

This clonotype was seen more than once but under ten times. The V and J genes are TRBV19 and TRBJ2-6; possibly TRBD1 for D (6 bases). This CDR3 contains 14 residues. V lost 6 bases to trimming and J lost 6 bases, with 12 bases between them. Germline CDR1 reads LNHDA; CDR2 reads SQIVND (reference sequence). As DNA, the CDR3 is TGTGCCAGTAGGTCTGGGACATTGGCCAACGTCCTGACTTTC. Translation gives CASRSGTLANVLTF.

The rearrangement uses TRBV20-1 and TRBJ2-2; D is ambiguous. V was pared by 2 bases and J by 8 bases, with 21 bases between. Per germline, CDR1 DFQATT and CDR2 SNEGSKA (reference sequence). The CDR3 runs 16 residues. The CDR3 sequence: CSARSAYAGFTGELFF. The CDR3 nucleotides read TGCAGTGCTAGAAGCGCGTACGCCGGTTTTACTGGGGAGCTGTTTTTT.

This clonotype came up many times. CDR3 sequence: CASSVTGLNNSPLHF. Here the CDR3 DNA reads TGTGCCAGCAGTGTGACAGGGTTGAATAATTCACCCCTCCACTTT. The chain is built from TRBV27 and TRBJ1-6; 7 bases are shared with TRBD1. With V trimmed by 5 bases and J by 5 bases, 6 bases remained unmatched. In germline, CDR1 is MNHEY, CDR2 SMNVEV (reference sequence). The CDR3 spans 15 residues.

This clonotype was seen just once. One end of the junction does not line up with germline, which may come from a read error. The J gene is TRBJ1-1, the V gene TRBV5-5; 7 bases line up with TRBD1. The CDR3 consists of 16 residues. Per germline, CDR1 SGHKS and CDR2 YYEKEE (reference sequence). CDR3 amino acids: CASSRSVGDSPTEAFF. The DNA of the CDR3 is TGTGCCAGCAGCAGGAGCGTAGGGGACAGTCCCACTGAAGCTTTCTTC.

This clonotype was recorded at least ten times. For the CDR3, the DNA is TGTGCCAGCAGCTCTAATAGAAACACCATATATTTT. It yields the protein CASSSNRNTIYF. This chain uses TRBV7-2 with TRBJ1-3; D unresolved. Trimming took 4 bases from V and 5 from J, leaving 6 bases between them. The germline CDR1 and CDR2 sequences are SGHTA and FQGNSA. This CDR3 spans 12 amino acids.

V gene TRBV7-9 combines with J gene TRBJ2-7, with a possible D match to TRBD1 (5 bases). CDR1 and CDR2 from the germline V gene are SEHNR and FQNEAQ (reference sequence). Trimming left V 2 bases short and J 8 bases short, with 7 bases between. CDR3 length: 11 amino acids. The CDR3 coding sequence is TGTGCCAGCAGCTTAAAGGACAAGCAGTACTTC. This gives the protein CASSLKDKQYF. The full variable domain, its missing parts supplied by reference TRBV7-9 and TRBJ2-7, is DTGVSQNPRHKITKRGQNVTFRCDPISEHNRLYWYRQTLGQGPEFLTYFQNEAQLEKSRLLSDRFSAERPKGSFSTLEIQRTEQGDSAMYLCASSLKDKQYFGPGTRLTVT.

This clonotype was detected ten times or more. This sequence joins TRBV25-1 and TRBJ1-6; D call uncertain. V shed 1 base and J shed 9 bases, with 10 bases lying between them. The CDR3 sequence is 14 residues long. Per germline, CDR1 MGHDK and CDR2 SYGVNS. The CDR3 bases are TGTGCCAGCAGTGAATTCGTTGACTCTTCACCCCTCCACTTT. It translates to CASSEFVDSSPLHF.

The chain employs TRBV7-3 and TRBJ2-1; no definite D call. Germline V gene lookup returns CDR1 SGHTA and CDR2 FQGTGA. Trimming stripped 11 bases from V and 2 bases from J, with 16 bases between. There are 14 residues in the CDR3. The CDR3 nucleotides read TGTGCCGGCGGCGTTAGTAGGACCTACAATGAGCAGTTCTTC. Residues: CAGGVSRTYNEQFF.

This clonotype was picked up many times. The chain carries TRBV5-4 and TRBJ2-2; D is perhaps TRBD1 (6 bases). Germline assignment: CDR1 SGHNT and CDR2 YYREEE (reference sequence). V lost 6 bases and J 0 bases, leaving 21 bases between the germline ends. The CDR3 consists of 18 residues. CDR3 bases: TGTGCCAGCAACACCCAACGGCGAGGGGGATCGAACACCGGGGAGCTGTTTTTT. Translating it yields CASNTQRRGGSNTGELFF.

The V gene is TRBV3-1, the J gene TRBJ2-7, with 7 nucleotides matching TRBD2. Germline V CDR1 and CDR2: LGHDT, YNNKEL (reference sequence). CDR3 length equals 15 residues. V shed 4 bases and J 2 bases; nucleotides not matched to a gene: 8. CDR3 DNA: TGTGCCAGCAGCCCCAGCGGGACTCCTACCTACGAGCAGTACTTC. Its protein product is CASSPSGTPTYEQYF.